A selection of T cell receptor beta chains follows, all from one sample in a study of OX40 agonist ivuxolimab in advanced cancers. The protocol was immunoSEQ multiplex PCR, while the TCRdb copy is restricted to in-frame clones and leaves out a portion. The sample gives 40,000 to 45,000 clones, about 88% of which show up once; roughly 14% is in the top ten. The sample in question was CD4+ or CD8+ T cells sorted from blood, obtained in a trial of the OX40 agonist ivuxolimab. Source of these receptors: an adult with an advanced solid tumor such as melanoma, head and neck, liver or kidney cancer. Each CDR3 is given with its conserved first and last residue. D genes are given only for firm matches. Rows may omit the clone size; those that give it use once, few, many or a size class.

DNA	CDR3	D	size	J	V
TGTGCCAGCAGCTTAGGGCAGGGGGTAAGCTCCTACAATGAGCAGTTCTTC	CASSLGQGVSSYNEQFF	TRBD1	NA	TRBJ2-1	TRBV7-9
TGTGCCAGCAGCGCCGGCCCGACAGGTTATGGCTACACCTTC	CASSAGPTGYGYTF	NA	NA	TRBJ1-2	TRBV9
TGTGCCAGCAGCCACGACAGAGGGGAGCAGTACTTC	CASSHDRGEQYF	NA	NA	TRBJ2-7	TRBV11-2
TGTGCCAGCAGCGTAGAATGGGCGGGAGTAGGCACCGGGGAGCTGTTTTTT	CASSVEWAGVGTGELFF	TRBD2	once	TRBJ2-2	TRBV9
TGCGCCAGCAGGGGGGGAGCGGGAAGTACCGGGGAGCTGTTTTTT	CASRGGAGSTGELFF	TRBD2	NA	TRBJ2-2	TRBV5-1
TGTGCCAGTAGTATATTCGGGGAAGAGAGTCAGCCCCAGCATTTT	CASSIFGEESQPQHF	NA	NA	TRBJ1-5	TRBV19
TGTGCCAGCAGCTTAGGATCTAGCGGACAATACGAGCAGTACTTC	CASSLGSSGQYEQYF	TRBD2	NA	TRBJ2-7	TRBV7-6
TGTGCCAGCAGTTTTTCGCCCTCCTTAGCGGCCCTCACAGATACGCAGTATTTT	CASSFSPSLAALTDTQYF	NA	NA	TRBJ2-3	TRBV28
TGCGCCAGCAGCCACTTTCTGACTAGCGGGAATGCGAATGAGCAGTTCTTC	CASSHFLTSGNANEQFF	TRBD2	NA	TRBJ2-1	TRBV7-3
TGTGCCAGCTCACCCCCCGGGGGAGTAGGGCGTGAGCAGTTCTTC	CASSPPGGVGREQFF	NA	NA	TRBJ2-1	TRBV18
TGTGCCAGCAGTTTCATAGGTGGGGGGGCGGGAGGTACACTCGATGAGCAGTTCTTC	CASSFIGGGAGGTLDEQFF	TRBD2	NA	TRBJ2-1	TRBV27
TGCGCCAGCAGCCTCGAAGGGACAGGAGTCAATCAGCCCCAGCATTTT	CASSLEGTGVNQPQHF	TRBD1	once	TRBJ1-5	TRBV4-1
TGTGCCAGCAGTTTGATCAATTCACCCCTCCACTTT	CASSLINSPLHF	NA	NA	TRBJ1-6	TRBV27
TGTGCCAGCAGCCAAGAGACCCACTATGGCTACACCTTC	CASSQETHYGYTF	NA	NA	TRBJ1-2	TRBV14
TGCGCCAGCAGCTTGCTAGCGGGGGCGAACACCGGGGAGCTGTTTTTT	CASSLLAGANTGELFF	TRBD2	NA	TRBJ2-2	TRBV5-1
TGTGCCAGCAGCCTTAGCGGGGCCTCCTACGAGCAGTACTTC	CASSLSGASYEQYF	TRBD2	NA	TRBJ2-7	TRBV6-6
TGTGCCAGCAGCCTTTATCCTCACTACGAGCAGTACTTC	CASSLYPHYEQYF	NA	NA	TRBJ2-7	TRBV27
TGCGCCAGCAGCTGGGCAGGGGGGCCTCAACAAGAGACCCAGTACTTC	CASSWAGGPQQETQYF	NA	once	TRBJ2-5	TRBV5-1
TGTGCCAGCAGTTGGTCTGGGGGGGCGCGGGATCAGCCCCAGCATTTT	CASSWSGGARDQPQHF	NA	NA	TRBJ1-5	TRBV6-6
TGTGCCAGCTGGGGGTCAGGGTCTAATGAAAAACTGTTTTTT	CASWGSGSNEKLFF	NA	NA	TRBJ1-4	TRBV6-1
TGTGCCAGCAGTGATTTACCTGGGACAGGGTATCAGCCCCAGCATTTT	CASSDLPGTGYQPQHF	TRBD1	NA	TRBJ1-5	TRBV2
TGTGCCAGTAGTACGACAGGGACGTATGGCTACACCTTC	CASSTTGTYGYTF	TRBD1	NA	TRBJ1-2	TRBV19
TGTGCCAGTAAATTTAATAGCAATCAGCCCCAGCATTTT	CASKFNSNQPQHF	NA	NA	TRBJ1-5	TRBV19
TGTGCCAGCAGTGGTCGAGCCAACCCTGGGACCGAAAACATTCAGTACTTC	CASSGRANPGTENIQYF	NA	NA	TRBJ2-4	TRBV2
TGTGCCAGCTCACAGGAGGCCCCGGGACTAGCACCAGATACGCAGTATTTT	CASSQEAPGLAPDTQYF	TRBD2	NA	TRBJ2-3	TRBV18
TGTGCCAGCAGCTTGGGAGTTTATAGCAATCAGCCCCAGCATTTT	CASSLGVYSNQPQHF	NA	NA	TRBJ1-5	TRBV5-8
TGTGCCAGCAGGACAAGACAGGGGGCAGGAGAAAAACTGTTTTTT	CASRTRQGAGEKLFF	TRBD1	NA	TRBJ1-4	TRBV6-5
TGTGCCAGCAGGGCAACAACCTTCGGATACCAGGCCAAAAACATTCAGTACTTC	CASRATTFGYQAKNIQYF	NA	NA	TRBJ2-4	TRBV27
TGTGCCAGCAGTTTCTCTAGAGGGGGCGACACCGGGGAGCTGTTTTTT	CASSFSRGGDTGELFF	TRBD1	NA	TRBJ2-2	TRBV27
TGCGCCAGCAGGCCAGCGGGATTTAACAATGAGCAGTTCTTC	CASRPAGFNNEQFF	TRBD2	once	TRBJ2-1	TRBV4-1
TGTGCCATCAGTGACAGGGGCCGATACAATGAGCAGTTCTTC	CAISDRGRYNEQFF	NA	NA	TRBJ2-1	TRBV10-3
TGTGCCAGCAGCTCCCCCCAGATACAGGGATTACAAGAGACCCAGTACTTC	CASSSPQIQGLQETQYF	NA	NA	TRBJ2-5	TRBV7-3
TGTGCCATCAGTCCCGGACAGGTAGCCAAAAACATTCAGTACTTC	CAISPGQVAKNIQYF	TRBD1	NA	TRBJ2-4	TRBV10-3
TGTGCCTGGATGACTAGCGGGGTAAAGTCCTACGAGCAGTACTTC	CAWMTSGVKSYEQYF	TRBD2	NA	TRBJ2-7	TRBV30
TGCAGCGTCGAGGGGGAAGGCTACGAGCAGTACTTC	CSVEGEGYEQYF	NA	NA	TRBJ2-7	TRBV29-1
TGTGCCAGCAGCCCCTCTTCGCGGGAGACAGATACGCAGTATTTT	CASSPSSRETDTQYF	TRBD2	NA	TRBJ2-3	TRBV7-3
TGTGCCAGCAGTGAATACGAAAAACTGTTTTTT	CASSEYEKLFF	NA	medium-sized	TRBJ1-4	TRBV2
TGTGCCAGCAGTTCTGCCGGGACAGGGTACGGAAACACCATATATTTT	CASSSAGTGYGNTIYF	TRBD1	NA	TRBJ1-3	TRBV28
TGCGCCAGCAGCTCGGAACGCAGGGATACGCAGTATTTT	CASSSERRDTQYF	NA	once	TRBJ2-3	TRBV5-1
TGCGCCAGTAACAGGGGACAAGACTCTGGGGCCAACGTCCTGACTTTC	CASNRGQDSGANVLTF	TRBD1	NA	TRBJ2-6	TRBV10-2
TGTGCCAGCAGTTTTGGATCCTATGGCTACACCTTC	CASSFGSYGYTF	NA	NA	TRBJ1-2	TRBV28
TGTGCCAGCTCACGGGGACAGATCAATGAGCAGTTCTTC	CASSRGQINEQFF	TRBD1	NA	TRBJ2-1	TRBV18
TGTGCCAGCAGCTTAGTGGCGGGATTCACCTACAATGAGCAGTTCTTC	CASSLVAGFTYNEQFF	NA	NA	TRBJ2-1	TRBV7-2
TGTGCCAGCAGCTTGGCTAGCCGCTCCTACGAGCAGTACTTC	CASSLASRSYEQYF	NA	NA	TRBJ2-7	TRBV5-4
TGTGCCAGCAGCTTAGGTTTTGATAGCGGACTGGAAGAGACCCAGTACTTC	CASSLGFDSGLEETQYF	NA	few	TRBJ2-5	TRBV11-1